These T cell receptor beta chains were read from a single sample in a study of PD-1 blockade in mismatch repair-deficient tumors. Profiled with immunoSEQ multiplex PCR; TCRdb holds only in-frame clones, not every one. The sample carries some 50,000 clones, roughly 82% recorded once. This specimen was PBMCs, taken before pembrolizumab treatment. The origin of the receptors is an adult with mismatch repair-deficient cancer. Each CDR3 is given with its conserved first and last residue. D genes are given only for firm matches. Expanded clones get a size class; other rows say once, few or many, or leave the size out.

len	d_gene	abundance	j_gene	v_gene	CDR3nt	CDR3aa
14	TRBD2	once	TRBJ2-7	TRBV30	TGTGCCTGGAGTGCCGGGACTAGCGGGAATCGGCAGTACTTC	CAWSAGTSGNRQYF
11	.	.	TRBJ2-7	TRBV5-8	TGTGCCAGCAGCCCCGGACGATTCAAGTACTTC	CASSPGRFKYF
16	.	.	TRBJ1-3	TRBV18	TGTGCCAGCTCACCCGAGACCGAAATCTCTGGAAACACCATATATTTT	CASSPETEISGNTIYF
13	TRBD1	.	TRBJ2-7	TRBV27	TGTGCCAGCAGTTTGGACAGGGACTACGAGCAGTACTTC	CASSLDRDYEQYF
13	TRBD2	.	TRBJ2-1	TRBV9	TGTGCCATTGATTTAGCGGGAGTAAATGAGCAGTTCTTC	CAIDLAGVNEQFF
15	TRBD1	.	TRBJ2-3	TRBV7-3	TGTGCCAGCAGCCAGGACAGGAAAAGCACAGATACGCAGTATTTT	CASSQDRKSTDTQYF
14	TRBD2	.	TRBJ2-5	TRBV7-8	TGTGCCAGCCACGGACTAGCGGGAGCAGAGACCCAGTACTTC	CASHGLAGAETQYF
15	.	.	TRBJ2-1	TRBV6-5	TGTGCCAGCAGAGTGTGGGACAGCGGGTACAATGAGCAGTTCTTC	CASRVWDSGYNEQFF
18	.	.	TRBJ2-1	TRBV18	TGTGCCAGCTCACCACTTCATATCAGTGGCGGTCCAACCGATGAGCAGTTCTTC	CASSPLHISGGPTDEQFF
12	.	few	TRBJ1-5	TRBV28	TGTGCCAGCAGTTTAGGGGTTCAGCCCCAGCATTTT	CASSLGVQPQHF